This T cell receptor (beta chain) appears in the sequencing data of a study of identical twins. General study results and limits: Analyses of zero insertions could, in part, be confounded by invariant MAIT and iNKT cells.

This clonotype was seen a few times. Its antigen is undetermined. cDNA carried unique molecular identifiers, and a universal primer site was added by template switching. A single record per CDR3 protein comes from TCRdb applying MiXCR to the 5' RACE reads. The sample consists of roughly 500,000 distinct CDR3 sequences, 20% to 25% of them appearing once. The V gene end was trimmed by 4 bases and the J gene end by 2 bases; junction bases not matched to a gene: 6. The germline CDR1 and CDR2 sequences are SGHRS and YFSETQ. This CDR3 has 14 amino acids. The sample also formed part of further work on T cells expressing NK-cell markers. Per that study: Just one sequenced donor of eight was HCMV-seronegative, while seven were seropositive.

The V call is TRBV5-1, the J call TRBJ2-7, with 7 bases identical to TRBD2. This TCR derives from a woman aged 18-30 years in good health. The sample comprised CD4+ T cells sorted from blood. CDR3 residues: CASSPLAHTYEQYF. The CDR3 bases are TGCGCCAGCAGCCCACTAGCGCACACCTACGAGCAGTACTTC.